Listed here are 29 T cell receptor beta chains from one sample, sequenced in a study of cytomegalovirus exposure and HLA in healthy donors. PCR involved 60 Vbeta and 13 Jbeta primers. Measured with immunoSEQ multiplex PCR; TCRdb has only the in-frame clones, and not every one. The sample has approximately 90,000 clones; over 60% are singletons. The sample taken for sequencing was PBMCs. The receptors derive from a young man in good health and CMV-seronegative.

The chain recombines TRBV5-1 with TRBJ1-1, with TRBD1 matching 9 bases. Unmatched junction bases numbered 8, after V lost 0 bases and J lost 5 bases. Germline loops: CDR1 SGHRS, CDR2 YFSETQ. CDR3 length: 16 amino acids. CDR3 DNA sequence: TGCGCCAGCAGCTTGGATTGGACAGGGGCGGGGACTGAAGCTTTCTTT. It translates to CASSLDWTGAGTEAFF.

This chain joins TRBV10-3 and TRBJ2-1; 10 bases line up with TRBD2. The CDR3 totals 16 residues. Trimming at V came to 3 bases and at J to 5 bases, leaving 7 bases not matched to a gene. Germline V gene lookup returns CDR1 ENHRY and CDR2 SYGVKD. The CDR3 region has the DNA TGTGCCATCAGTGAAACCCGGACTAGCGGAAACAATGAGCAGTTCTTC. Translating gives CAISETRTSGNNEQFF.

J is TRBJ1-2 and V is TRBV6-1, with 7 bases lining up with TRBD1. CDR3 length equals 15 residues. Germline lookup yields CDR1 MNHNS and CDR2 SASEGT. Losses at the gene ends were 6 bases for V and 1 base for J; bases not matched to a gene: 8. CDR3 nucleotides: TGTGCCAGCAGCTTGACAGGGTTGGGTAACTATGGCTACACCTTC. This encodes CASSLTGLGNYGYTF.

This chain joins TRBV7-8 and TRBJ2-7; D is possibly TRBD2 (6 bases). V was clipped by 5 bases and J by 6 bases, with 17 bases between them. Germline V gene lookup returns CDR1 SGHVS and CDR2 FQNEAQ. CDR3 length equals 14 residues. The CDR3 is CASSQKRQRVEQYF. CDR3 coding DNA: TGTGCCAGCAGCCAAAAGAGGCAGCGGGTCGAGCAGTACTTC.

The rearrangement links TRBV27 to TRBJ1-2; TRBD1 matches 7 bases. CDR1 is MNHEY, CDR2 SMNVEV, per germline (reference sequence). The CDR3 has 17 residues. J gave up 4 bases and V 5 bases, and 16 bases lay outside the gene matches. The CDR3 is CASSLTPGTVSFYGYTF. CDR3 DNA: TGTGCCAGCAGTCTGACCCCCGGGACAGTAAGTTTCTATGGCTACACCTTC.

The V and J genes are TRBV27 and TRBJ2-1; 8 bases match TRBD1. Unmatched junction bases numbered 6, after V lost 4 bases and J lost 4 bases. The CDR3 spans 15 residues. Germline-derived CDR1 and CDR2 are MNHEY and SMNVEV (reference sequence). Here the CDR3 DNA reads TGTGCCAGCAGTTACAGGGGGTGGAGTTACAATGAGCAGTTCTTC. It specifies CASSYRGWSYNEQFF.

This clone occurred once. The gene calls are TRBV4-2 and TRBJ2-1; 12 bases map to TRBD2. The CDR3 runs 16 residues. The V segment lost 1 base and the J segment 6 bases; nucleotides outside the gene matches: 4. CDR1 and CDR2 from the germline V gene are LGHNA and YNFKEQ. In DNA, the CDR3 is TGTGCCAGCAGCCAAGTATCTAGCGGGGGGGCCAATGAGCAGTTCTTC. It is translated as CASSQVSSGGANEQFF.

The genes are TRBV28 and TRBJ2-1, with 11 bases matching TRBD1. CDR3 length: 14 amino acids. Losses at the gene ends were 4 bases for V and 9 bases for J; bases not matched to a gene: 5. Looked up from germline, CDR1 is MDHEN and CDR2 is SYDVKM. The CDR3 spells CASSSSGTGGEQFF. For the CDR3, the DNA is TGTGCCAGCAGTTCATCCGGGACAGGGGGTGAGCAGTTCTTC.

This clone is medium-sized by share. The chain is built from TRBV28 and TRBJ2-7; a possible D gene is TRBD1 (5 bases). This CDR3 has 11 amino acids. Trimming took off 11 bases at V and 0 bases at J, with 8 bases between the two ends. The germline CDR1 and CDR2 sequences are MDHEN and SYDVKM. CDR3 residues: CAVRGSYEQYF. The CDR3 nucleotides read TGTGCCGTAAGGGGCTCCTACGAGCAGTACTTC.

CDR3 in amino acids: CASSRGQEYNEQFF. The CDR3 DNA reads as TGTGCCAGTAGTAGGGGACAGGAGTACAATGAGCAGTTCTTC. The rearrangement uses TRBV19 and TRBJ2-1; 8 bases fit TRBD1. This CDR3 comprises 14 residues. Germline loops: CDR1 LNHDA, CDR2 SQIVND (reference sequence). Losses at the gene ends were 4 bases for V and 4 bases for J; bases not matched to a gene: 3. The full variable domain, with the rest looked up from reference TRBV19 and TRBJ2-1, is DGGITQSPKYLFRKEGQNVTLSCEQNLNHDAMYWYRQDPGQGLRLIYYSQIVNDFQKGDIAEGYSVSREKKESFPLTVTSAQKNPTAFYLCASSRGQEYNEQFFGPGTRLTVL.

The chain uses TRBV2 and TRBJ1-1; weak D call: TRBD1 (6 bases). Germline CDR1 is SNHLY and CDR2 is FYNNEI. The V gene lost 5 bases and the J gene lost 0 bases, with 13 bases spanning the gap. The CDR3 covers 15 residues. This CDR3 is CASSYRTEMNTEAFF. The CDR3 DNA reads TGTGCCAGCAGTTATAGGACAGAGATGAACACTGAAGCTTTCTTT.

This chain connects TRBV9 to TRBJ1-5; 7 nucleotides line up with TRBD1. V gave up 3 bases and J gave up 0 bases; unmatched junction bases: 6. The CDR3 sequence is 16 residues long. CDR1 SGDLS and CDR2 YYNGEE come from the germline V gene. CDR3 loop: CASSEGAQGSNQPQHF. The CDR3 bases are TGTGCCAGCAGCGAGGGGGCACAGGGTAGCAATCAGCCCCAGCATTTT.

This clone is a singleton in its sample. The junction departs from germline at one end; a sequencing error may be responsible. As DNA, the CDR3 is TGTGTCAGCTCCAAGCCGGGACTAGCGGGGGGCGAGCAGTTCTTC. Encoded protein: CVSSKPGLAGGEQFF. This chain links TRBV18 with TRBJ2-1; 15 nucleotides align to TRBD2. CDR3 size: 15 residues. Germline V gene sequence: CDR1 KGHSH, CDR2 LQKENI.

V and J are TRBV28 and TRBJ1-6, with D maybe TRBD1 (5 bases). CDR1 is MDHEN, CDR2 SYDVKM, per germline. The ends were cut back, 7 bases at V and 8 bases at J, with 9 bases in the middle. The CDR3 has 12 amino acids. The CDR3 protein is CASKGPDSPLHF. In DNA, the CDR3 is TGTGCCAGCAAGGGGCCGGATTCACCCCTCCACTTT.

CDR3 loop: CASRNRAESGNTIYF. In DNA, the CDR3 is TGTGCCAGCCGTAACAGGGCGGAATCTGGAAACACCATATATTTT. The rearrangement links TRBV28 to TRBJ1-3; D is possibly TRBD1 (6 bases). V lost 8 bases and J 1 base, leaving 15 bases between the germline ends. The length of the CDR3 is 15 residues. In germline, CDR1 is MDHEN, CDR2 SYDVKM.

The chain employs TRBV29-1 and TRBJ2-7; D might be TRBD1 (5 bases). CDR1 is SQVTM, CDR2 ANQGSEA, per germline. This CDR3 spans 12 amino acids. Trimming left V 1 base short and J 7 bases short, with 11 bases between. CDR3 protein: CSVEVLRQEQYF. CDR3 nucleotides: TGCAGCGTTGAAGTTCTTAGACAGGAGCAGTACTTC.

The chain recombines TRBV28 with TRBJ2-3, with 7 nucleotides matching TRBD2. CDR1 and CDR2 from the germline V gene are MDHEN and SYDVKM. J lost 6 bases, V lost 7 bases, and 10 bases had no gene match. This CDR3 spans 14 amino acids. The CDR3, as DNA: TGTGCCAGCAAGCAGGCGGGAGTCAGGGATACGCAGTATTTT. This sequence encodes CASKQAGVRDTQYF. The full variable domain, in which reference TRBV28 and TRBJ2-3 provide the parts outside the CDR3, is DVKVTQSSRYLVKRTGEKVFLECVQDMDHENMFWYRQDPGLGLRLIYFSYDVKMKEKGDIPEGYSVSREKKERFSLILESASTNQTSMYLCASKQAGVRDTQYFGPGTRLTVL.

The V call is TRBV2, the J call TRBJ2-5; the D gene is possibly TRBD2 (6 bases). Deletions cut 6 bases from V and 5 bases from J, with 13 bases between. CDR3 size: 13 residues. CDR1 is SNHLY and CDR2 is FYNNEI in the germline V gene. The CDR3 sequence: CASSVGLWETQYF. The CDR3 DNA sequence: TGTGCCAGCAGCGTGGGACTGTGGGAGACCCAGTACTTC.

The chain combines TRBV6-1 with TRBJ2-1, with a tentative D call TRBD1 (6 bases). Trimming cost V 5 bases and J 5 bases, with 10 bases left between them. CDR3 length: 13 amino acids. Germline assignment: CDR1 MNHNS and CDR2 SASEGT. The CDR3 reads CASSTGQNNEQFF. CDR3 sequence (DNA): TGTGCCAGCAGTACCGGACAGAACAATGAGCAGTTCTTC.

The rearrangement links TRBV19 to TRBJ2-1, with 9 bases aligning to TRBD1. CDR3 length: 16 amino acids. Unmatched junction bases numbered 12, after V lost 6 bases and J lost 6 bases. Germline CDR1 reads LNHDA; CDR2 reads SQIVND (reference sequence). CDR3 sequence reads: CASRSETGGRRNEQFF. The CDR3 bases are TGTGCCAGTAGATCCGAGACAGGGGGTCGCCGCAATGAGCAGTTCTTC. Looking up the rest from reference TRBV19 and TRBJ2-1 gives the full variable domain: DGGITQSPKYLFRKEGQNVTLSCEQNLNHDAMYWYRQDPGQGLRLIYYSQIVNDFQKGDIAEGYSVSREKKESFPLTVTSAQKNPTAFYLCASRSETGGRRNEQFFGPGTRLTVL.

The chain links TRBV6-4 to TRBJ2-5, with TRBD2 identical over 12 bases. The length of the CDR3 is 15 residues. Germline V CDR1 and CDR2: MRHNA, SNTAGT. The junction had 0 bases not matched to a gene; V was cut back by 3 bases and J by 1 base. The CDR3: CASSETSGGQETQYF. CDR3 sequence (DNA): TGTGCCAGCAGTGAGACTAGCGGGGGCCAAGAGACCCAGTACTTC.

The rearrangement joins TRBV10-1 to TRBJ1-5; D remains ambiguous. Germline V CDR1 and CDR2: WNHNN, SYGVQD (reference sequence). The V end was cut by 1 base, the J end by 4 bases, with 11 bases between. This CDR3 region has 15 residues. In nucleotides, the CDR3 is TGCGCCAGCAGTGAGTACACCTCCTGGAATCAGCCCCAGCATTTT. It yields the protein CASSEYTSWNQPQHF.

The chain recombines TRBV6-5 with TRBJ2-3; 7 bases map to TRBD1. The CDR3 has 15 residues. Germline-derived CDR1 and CDR2 are MNHEY and SVGAGI. V was pared by 0 bases and J by 4 bases, with 4 bases of the junction left unmatched. CDR3 loop: CASSYSQTGADTQYF. The CDR3 coding sequence is TGTGCCAGCAGTTACTCCCAAACAGGGGCAGATACGCAGTATTTT.

The table lists this clone with a few counts. V is TRBV10-2 and J is TRBJ2-7; 12 nucleotides match TRBD2. Trimming cost V 6 bases and J 3 bases; bases outside gene matches: 3. The CDR3 runs to 14 residues. In germline, CDR1 is WSHSY, CDR2 SAAADI. DNA of the CDR3: TGCGCCAGCAGCGGACTAGCGGGAAACTACGAGCAGTACTTC. Residues: CASSGLAGNYEQYF.

This clone turned up a few times. The chain joins TRBV6-1 to TRBJ1-5, with D possibly TRBD1 on 6 matching bases. There are 15 residues in the CDR3. V lost 10 bases, J lost 2 bases, and 18 bases lay in between. Germline CDR1 and CDR2: MNHNS and SASEGT. CDR3 loop: CAIRGHDWGNQPQHF. CDR3 in DNA: TGTGCCATCCGGGGACACGATTGGGGCAATCAGCCCCAGCATTTT.

The chain carries TRBV7-9 and TRBJ2-1, with 8 bases that match TRBD1. The length of the CDR3 is 19 residues. From germline, CDR1 is SEHNR and CDR2 FQNEAQ (reference sequence). With V trimmed by 4 bases and J by 0 bases, 14 bases remained unmatched. In nucleotides, the CDR3 is TGTGCCAGCAGCTCAGGGGGCAGGTTTGCGGGCAGCTCCTACAATGAGCAGTTCTTC. Its translation: CASSSGGRFAGSSYNEQFF.

The V and J genes are TRBV5-1 and TRBJ1-1, with TRBD1 identical over 9 bases. The CDR3 runs to 13 residues. Germline V gene lookup returns CDR1 SGHRS and CDR2 YFSETQ. V lost 4 bases to trimming and J lost 3 bases; unmatched junction nucleotides: 1. DNA of the CDR3: TGCGCCAGCAGCGGGGACAGGGACACTGAAGCTTTCTTT. As protein: CASSGDRDTEAFF.

The chain uses TRBV5-6 and TRBJ1-2; the D is unclear. Germline V gene data show CDR1 as SGHDT and CDR2 as YYEEEE. V dropped 3 bases and J dropped 4 bases, with 10 bases sitting between them. This CDR3 has 13 amino acids. The CDR3 sequence is CASSSDTAYGYTF. CDR3 in DNA: TGTGCCAGCAGCTCTGACACGGCCTATGGCTACACCTTC.

The chain is built from TRBV28 and TRBJ1-4, with 7 bases matching TRBD1. The CDR3 loop spans 15 amino acids. Losses at the gene ends were 5 bases for V and 7 bases for J; bases not matched to a gene: 10. Germline V gene lookup returns CDR1 MDHEN and CDR2 SYDVKM. CDR3 residues: CASSIGKGAREKLFF. The CDR3 DNA reads TGTGCCAGCAGTATTGGAAAGGGGGCGCGTGAAAAACTGTTTTTT.